This T cell receptor (beta chain) is drawn from a study of T-cell reconstitution after alpha-beta-depleted transplantation in children. The CDR3 runs 15 residues. V shed 1 base and J shed 1 base, with 13 bases lying between them. Germline V gene lookup returns CDR1 SQVTM and CDR2 ANQGSEA. The library targeted TCRbeta and was prepared with unique molecular identifiers. In TCRdb, the PCR reads were re-called with MiXCR into one record per CDR3 protein. Here the sample spans hundreds of thousands of distinct CDR3 sequences, roughly 17% being singletons. The sequence was collected from a human donor who donated a stem cell graft to a child with acute myeloid leukemia. The rearrangement links TRBV29-1 to TRBJ2-5, with TRBD2 as a possible D gene (7 bases). Sequences were derived from PBMCs from the stem cell graft donor, sampled from the stem cell graft. The CDR3 bases are TGCAGCGTTGAAGGGGGGGGCACCCTCCAAGAGACCCAGTACTTC. Its protein product is CSVEGGGTLQETQYF.